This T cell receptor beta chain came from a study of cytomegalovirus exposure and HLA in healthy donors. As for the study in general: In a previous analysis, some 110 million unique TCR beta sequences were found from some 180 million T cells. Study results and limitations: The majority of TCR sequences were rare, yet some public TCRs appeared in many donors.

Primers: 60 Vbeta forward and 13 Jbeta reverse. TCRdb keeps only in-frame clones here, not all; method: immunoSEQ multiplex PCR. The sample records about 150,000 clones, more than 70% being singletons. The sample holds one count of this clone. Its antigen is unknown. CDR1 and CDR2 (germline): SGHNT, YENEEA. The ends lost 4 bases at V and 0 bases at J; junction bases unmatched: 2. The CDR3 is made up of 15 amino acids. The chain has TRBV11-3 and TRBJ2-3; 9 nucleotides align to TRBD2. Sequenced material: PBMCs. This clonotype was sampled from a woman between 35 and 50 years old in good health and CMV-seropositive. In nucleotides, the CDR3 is TGTGCCAGCAGCTGGGGACTAGCTAGCACAGATACGCAGTATTTT. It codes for CASSWGLASTDTQYF.